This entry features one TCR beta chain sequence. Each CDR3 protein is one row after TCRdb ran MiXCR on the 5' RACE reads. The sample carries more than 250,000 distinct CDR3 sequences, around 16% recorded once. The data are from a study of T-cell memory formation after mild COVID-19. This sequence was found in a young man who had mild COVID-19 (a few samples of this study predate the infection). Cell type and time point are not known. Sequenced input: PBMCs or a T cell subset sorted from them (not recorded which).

DNA for the CDR3: TGTGCCAGCAGTTACTCGGGCGAGGGAAATCAGCCCCAGCATTTT. Translating gives CASSYSGEGNQPQHF. The chain joins TRBV6-5 to TRBJ1-5; D not certain. Germline CDR1 is MNHEY and CDR2 is SVGAGI. V lost 0 bases and J lost 4, with 10 bases in between. This CDR3 has 15 residues.